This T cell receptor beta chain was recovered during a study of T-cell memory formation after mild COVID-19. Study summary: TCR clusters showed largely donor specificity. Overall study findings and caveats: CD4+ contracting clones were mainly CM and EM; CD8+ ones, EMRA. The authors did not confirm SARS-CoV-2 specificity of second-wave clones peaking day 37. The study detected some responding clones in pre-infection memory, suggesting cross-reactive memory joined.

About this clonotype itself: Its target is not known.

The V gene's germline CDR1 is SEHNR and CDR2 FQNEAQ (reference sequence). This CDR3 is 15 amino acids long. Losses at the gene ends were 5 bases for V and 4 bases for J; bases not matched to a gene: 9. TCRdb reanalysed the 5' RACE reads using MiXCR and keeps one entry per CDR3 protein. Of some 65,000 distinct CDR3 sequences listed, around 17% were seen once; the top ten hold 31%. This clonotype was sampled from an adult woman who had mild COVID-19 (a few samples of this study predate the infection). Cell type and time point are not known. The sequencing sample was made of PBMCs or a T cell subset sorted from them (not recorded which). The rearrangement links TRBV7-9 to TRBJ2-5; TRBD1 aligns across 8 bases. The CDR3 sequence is CASSHSDRERETQYF. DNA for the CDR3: TGTGCCAGCAGCCACTCGGACAGGGAGCGAGAGACCCAGTACTTC.